These 14 T cell receptor beta chains came from one sample sequenced in a study of CD8 T cells in Susac syndrome. The RNA input was about 0.5 to 1 ug, and it was reverse transcribed with random hexamers. TCRdb itself ran the immunoSEQ multiplex PCR reads through MiXCR, one entry per CDR3 protein. Of about 300,000 distinct CDR3 sequences listed, approximately 85% are singletons. Sequenced sample: CD8+ T cells from PBMCs. The receptors here all came from a human donor with multiple sclerosis.

V usage is TRBV7-9 and J usage is TRBJ1-1; D is perhaps TRBD1 (6 bases). This CDR3 has 14 residues. Trimming shortened V by 5 bases and J by 4 bases, and 14 bases separated the two germline ends. CDR1 SEHNR and CDR2 FQNEAQ come from the germline V gene (reference sequence). This chain's CDR3 is CASSPGGAVTEAFF. In DNA form, the CDR3 reads TGTGCCAGCAGCCCGGGGGGGGCGGTCACTGAAGCTTTCTTT.

The CDR3 is CSVGLASPSYNEQFF. In DNA, the CDR3 is TGCAGCGTGGGACTAGCGAGCCCCTCCTACAATGAGCAGTTCTTC. The chain has TRBV29-1 and TRBJ2-1; 10 nucleotides line up with TRBD2. The CDR3 runs to 15 residues. CDR1 SQVTM and CDR2 ANQGSEA come from the germline V gene. V lost 6 bases to trimming and J lost 0 bases; unmatched junction nucleotides: 5.

This clonotype was recorded a few times. V usage is TRBV5-6 and J usage is TRBJ2-5; the match to TRBD2 covers 12 bases. Germline-derived CDR1 and CDR2 are SGHDT and YYEEEE. Germline trimming cut 3 bases from V and 5 bases from J; bases unmatched to any gene: 8. There are 16 residues in the CDR3. CDR3 DNA sequence: TGTGCCAGCAGCTCCCCGACTAGCGGGAGATATGAGACCCAGTACTTC. Its protein product is CASSSPTSGRYETQYF.

This chain uses TRBV7-9 with TRBJ2-5; either TRBD1 or TRBD2 may fit D (5 bases each). Trimming left V 5 bases short and J 7 bases short, with 20 bases between. Germline values: CDR1 SEHNR, CDR2 FQNEAQ (reference sequence). This CDR3 contains 15 residues. CDR3 nucleotides: TGTGCCAGCAGCAGAGCTCTGGGGGATGTAGTGACCCAGTACTTC. It translates to CASSRALGDVVTQYF.

The chain employs TRBV11-2 and TRBJ1-1; a weak D match, TRBD1 (6 bases). The CDR3 runs 15 residues. V lost 3 bases to trimming and J lost 1 base, with 12 bases between them. Germline CDR1 SGHAT, CDR2 FQNNGV. The CDR3 loop is CASSFYRVPNTEAFF. Written as DNA, the CDR3 is TGTGCCAGCAGCTTCTACAGGGTCCCGAACACTGAAGCTTTCTTT.

This chain links TRBV10-3 with TRBJ2-3; D is undetermined. Germline CDR1 and CDR2: ENHRY and SYGVKD. Trimming cost V 2 bases and J 0 bases, with 9 bases left between them. This CDR3 is built from 15 residues. The CDR3 nucleotides are TGTGCCATCAGTGAGCCCCTGACCAGCACAGATACGCAGTATTTT. This gives the protein CAISEPLTSTDTQYF.

This clonotype was observed a handful of times. J is TRBJ2-7 and V is TRBV7-9; TRBD2 aligns across 8 bases. The CDR3 has 15 amino acids. Trimming cost V 5 bases and J 7 bases; bases outside gene matches: 13. Per the germline V gene, CDR1 is SEHNR and CDR2 is FQNEAQ (reference sequence). The CDR3 loop reads CASSGQREPGREQYF. The CDR3 nucleotides read TGTGCCAGCAGCGGACAGCGGGAGCCGGGGAGAGAGCAGTACTTC.

The chain links TRBV9 to TRBJ2-1; TRBD2 agrees at 16 bases. CDR1 is SGDLS, CDR2 YYNGEE, per germline. Unmatched junction bases numbered 17, after V lost 3 bases and J lost 2 bases. The CDR3 loop spans 22 amino acids. As DNA, the CDR3 is TGTGCCAGCAGCGCCAAACTAACGACCGGGACTAGCGGGAGGGCCGCCTACAATGAGCAGTTCTTC. Translation gives CASSAKLTTGTSGRAAYNEQFF.

J is TRBJ1-4 and V is TRBV6-1; TRBD1 agrees at 7 bases. This CDR3 has 15 amino acids. With V trimmed by 2 bases and J by 8 bases, 8 bases remained unmatched. In germline, CDR1 is MNHNS, CDR2 SASEGT. The CDR3 loop reads CASSELGQEGEKLFF. For the CDR3, the DNA is TGTGCCAGCAGTGAACTTGGACAGGAGGGGGAAAAACTGTTTTTT.

The V and J genes are TRBV7-9 and TRBJ2-7; 7 bases match TRBD2. Germline-derived CDR1 and CDR2 are SEHNR and FQNEAQ (reference sequence). With V trimmed by 3 bases and J by 3 bases, 8 bases remained unmatched. This CDR3 has 15 residues. As DNA, the CDR3 is TGTGCCAGCAGCTTCGGCCTAGCGGAGGACTACGAGCAGTACTTC. This codes for CASSFGLAEDYEQYF.

The rearrangement uses TRBV29-1 and TRBJ1-2; D is perhaps TRBD1 (5 bases). CDR1 and CDR2 from the germline V gene are SQVTM and ANQGSEA. The V end lost 4 bases, the J end lost 4 bases, and 10 bases lay between the germline ends. CDR3 length equals 12 residues. Written as DNA, the CDR3 is TGCAGCGTTGGTGGGGACTTCTATGGCTACACCTTC. This encodes CSVGGDFYGYTF.

This clonotype was detected once. This chain links TRBV30 with TRBJ2-7, with D possibly being TRBD1 or TRBD2 (6 bases each). The length of the CDR3 is 14 residues. The germline V gene encodes CDR1 GTSNPN and CDR2 SVGIG (reference sequence). In nucleotides, the CDR3 is TGTGCTTGGGGCGGGTGGGGGGCACCCTACGAGCAGTACTTC. Translation gives CAWGGWGAPYEQYF.

The chain carries TRBV6-5 and TRBJ2-5; TRBD2 matches at 10 bases. With 3 bases clipped from V and 0 bases from J, the junction kept 1 base outside the gene matches. Germline CDR1 MNHEY, CDR2 SVGAGI. The CDR3 totals 15 residues. CDR3 sequence reads: CASSYTSGDQETQYF. CDR3 coding DNA: TGTGCCAGCAGTTATACTAGCGGGGACCAAGAGACCCAGTACTTC.

This sequence joins TRBV20-1 and TRBJ2-1; 10 bases align to TRBD2. The CDR3 extends over 14 amino acids. Trimming took 0 bases from V and 4 from J; bases not matched to a gene: 0. Germline V CDR1 and CDR2: DFQATT, SNEGSKA (reference sequence). The CDR3 nucleotides are TGCAGTGCTAGAGAACTAGCGGGGTACAATGAGCAGTTCTTC. Encoded protein: CSARELAGYNEQFF.